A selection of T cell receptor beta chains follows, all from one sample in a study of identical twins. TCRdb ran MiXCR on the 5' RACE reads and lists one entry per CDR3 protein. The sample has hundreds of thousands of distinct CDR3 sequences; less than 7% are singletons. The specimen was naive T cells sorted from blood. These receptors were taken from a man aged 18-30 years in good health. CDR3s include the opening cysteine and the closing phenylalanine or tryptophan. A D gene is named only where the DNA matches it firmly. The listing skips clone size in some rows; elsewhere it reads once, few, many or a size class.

CASSLGQTSGINNEQFF TGTGCCAGCAGCTTAGGGCAGACTAGCGGTATTAACAATGAGCAGTTCTTC TRBJ2-1 TRBD2 TRBV11-3 -
CAWSIGLRTDTQYF TGTGCCTGGAGTATCGGACTTCGCACAGATACGCAGTATTTT TRBJ2-3 - TRBV30 many
CASSQVRSRVGFVSETQYF TGTGCCAGCAGCCAAGTAAGAAGTCGGGTAGGGTTCGTTTCGGAGACCCAGTACTTC TRBJ2-5 - TRBV4-2 few
CASNMEYSGNTIYF TGTGCCAGCAATATGGAATACTCTGGAAACACCATATATTTT TRBJ1-3 - TRBV12-3/TRBV12-4 many
CASSHRGRLDTQYF TGTGCCAGCAGCCACCGTGGGAGGCTTGATACGCAGTATTTT TRBJ2-3 - TRBV4-2 many
CATSRAGDGYSYEQYF TGTGCCACCAGCAGAGCCGGGGACGGGTACTCCTACGAGCAGTACTTC TRBJ2-7 - TRBV15 few
CASSPRREGLISDF TGTGCCAGCTCACCACGGCGGGAGGGCCTCATATCGGACTTC TRBJ2-7 TRBD2 TRBV18 few
CASRPGTGGSGQFF TGTGCCAGCAGACCCGGGACAGGGGGCTCTGGGCAGTTCTTC TRBJ2-1 TRBD1 TRBV6-1 few
CASSFTPNTGELFF TGCGCCAGCAGTTTCACCCCGAACACCGGGGAGCTGTTTTTT TRBJ2-2 - TRBV5-1 many
CSASAAMQPQHF TGCAGTGCTAGCGCAGCAATGCAGCCCCAGCATTTT TRBJ1-5 - TRBV20-1 many
CASSPGHSNEQFF TGTGCCAGCAGCCCCGGTCATAGCAATGAGCAGTTCTTC TRBJ2-1 - TRBV11-1 few
CASSDGVGSGSGEQFF TGTGCCAGCAGCGACGGCGTTGGTAGCGGGTCGGGGGAGCAGTTCTTC TRBJ2-1 TRBD2 TRBV6-2/TRBV6-3 few
CASGRNYNEQFF TGTGCCAGCGGCCGGAATTACAATGAGCAGTTCTTC TRBJ2-1 - TRBV12-3/TRBV12-4 -
CASRPSGGAGGFYNEQFF TGTGCCAGCAGACCTAGCGGTGGCGCAGGGGGTTTCTACAATGAGCAGTTCTTC TRBJ2-1 - TRBV12-3/TRBV12-4 few
CASSHFRESGYTF TGTGCCAGCAGCCATTTCCGAGAGAGTGGCTACACCTTC TRBJ1-2 - TRBV3-1 -
CASSNRQGGNSPLHF TGTGCCAGCAGTAATAGACAGGGCGGGAATTCACCCCTCCACTTT TRBJ1-6 TRBD1 TRBV28 many
CASISPGLAGVNEQFF TGTGCCAGCATCTCTCCCGGACTAGCGGGAGTCAATGAGCAGTTCTTC TRBJ2-1 TRBD2 TRBV12-3/TRBV12-4 many
CASSPLGLGSKNIQYF TGTGCCAGCTCACCGCTTGGGCTTGGGTCCAAAAACATTCAGTACTTC TRBJ2-4 - TRBV18 -
CASSAGTGGTDTQYF TGCGCCAGCAGCGCCGGGACAGGGGGCACAGATACGCAGTATTTT TRBJ2-3 TRBD1 TRBV5-1 many
CASSPRAGEKNYGYTF TGTGCCAGCAGCCCTCGGGCGGGGGAAAAAAACTATGGCTACACCTTC TRBJ1-2 - TRBV7-9 few
CASSLGEQDDEQFF TGCGCCAGCAGCTTGGGGGAACAGGACGATGAGCAGTTCTTC TRBJ2-1 - TRBV5-1 many
CASSTGDKVTGFANTGELFF TGTGCCAGCAGTACCGGGGACAAGGTGACCGGGTTCGCGAACACCGGGGAGCTGTTTTTT TRBJ2-2 - TRBV6-2/TRBV6-3 -
CASSDRQGWRREQFF TGTGCCAGCAGTGACCGGCAGGGGTGGCGGCGGGAGCAGTTCTTC TRBJ2-1 - TRBV2 -
CASSPRLAGGPDTGELFF TGTGCCAGCAGCCCCCGACTAGCGGGAGGGCCGGACACCGGGGAGCTGTTTTTT TRBJ2-2 TRBD2 TRBV3-1 few
CSASRGLDGYTF TGCAGTGCTAGCCGGGGGCTCGATGGCTACACCTTC TRBJ1-2 - TRBV20-1 few
CASSYGHGRTDTQYF TGTGCCAGCAGTTACGGACACGGTCGCACAGATACGCAGTATTTT TRBJ2-3 - TRBV12-3/TRBV12-4 few
CASSRVGVKTYNEQFF TGTGCCAGCAGCCGGGTCGGGGTTAAAACCTACAATGAGCAGTTCTTC TRBJ2-1 - TRBV11-2 -
CASSRQGGFYGYTF TGTGCCAGCAGTCGTCAGGGGGGCTTCTATGGCTACACCTTC TRBJ1-2 TRBD1 TRBV7-8 few
CASSQGPPGLAGPSTDTQYF TGTGCCAGCAGCCAAGGCCCTCCGGGACTAGCGGGGCCTAGCACAGATACGCAGTATTTT TRBJ2-3 TRBD2 TRBV6-4 few
CATSDFRTGGNQPQHF TGTGCCACCAGTGATTTTAGGACAGGAGGCAATCAGCCCCAGCATTTT TRBJ1-5 TRBD1 TRBV24-1 many
CASSDPVGLASNEQFF TGCGCCAGCAGCGACCCCGTCGGACTAGCGTCAAATGAGCAGTTCTTC TRBJ2-1 TRBD2 TRBV5-1 few
CASSLVFAPAYEQYF TGCGCCAGCAGCTTGGTTTTCGCCCCAGCCTACGAGCAGTACTTC TRBJ2-7 - TRBV5-1 -
CASGSQETQYF TGTGCCAGCGGGTCTCAAGAGACCCAGTACTTC TRBJ2-5 - TRBV6-2/TRBV6-3 -
CSARRPGTGPGTEAFF TGCAGTGCTCGCCGTCCCGGGACAGGGCCTGGCACTGAAGCTTTCTTT TRBJ1-1 TRBD1 TRBV20-1 few
CASSLGGILAKNIQYF TGTGCCAGCAGTTTGGGCGGTATTCTAGCCAAAAACATTCAGTACTTC TRBJ2-4 - TRBV12-3/TRBV12-4 many
CATSRGADLAYNEQFF TGTGCCACCAGCAGAGGGGCGGATCTCGCCTACAATGAGCAGTTCTTC TRBJ2-1 - TRBV15 few
CASSPHAGMGLRNEQFF TGCGCCAGCAGCCCCCACGCGGGGATGGGGCTTCGCAATGAGCAGTTCTTC TRBJ2-1 - TRBV5-1 many
CASSPTGQNSPLHF TGTGCCAGCTCGCCGACAGGACAGAATTCACCCCTCCACTTT TRBJ1-6 - TRBV12-3/TRBV12-4 -
CAFQRGNTIYF TGTGCCTTCCAGCGGGGCAACACCATATATTTT TRBJ1-3 - TRBV6-5 many
CASSFSPGGPYEHYF TGTGCCAGCAGTTTTTCTCCGGGAGGGCCTTACGAGCATTACTTC TRBJ2-7 TRBD2 TRBV12-3/TRBV12-4 -
CASSALAGVDAQYF TGTGCCAGCAGCGCACTAGCGGGAGTGGATGCGCAGTATTTT TRBJ2-3 TRBD2 TRBV3-1 once
CASNNLSEETQYF TGTGCCAGCAACAACCTGAGCGAAGAGACCCAGTACTTC TRBJ2-5 - TRBV6-1 many
CASISLRGLNTEAFF TGTGCCAGCATCAGCCTCAGGGGCTTGAACACTGAAGCTTTCTTT TRBJ1-1 - TRBV28 few
CASSQDRGHGDEQYF TGTGCCAGCAGCCAAGATAGGGGACACGGGGACGAGCAGTACTTC TRBJ2-7 - TRBV3-1 -
CASSPGTSGPSTDTQYF TGCGCCAGCAGCCCTGGGACTAGCGGGCCTAGCACAGATACGCAGTATTTT TRBJ2-3 TRBD2 TRBV5-1 -
CAWSDRGALKNIQYF TGTGCCTGGAGTGACAGGGGGGCCCTTAAAAACATTCAGTACTTC TRBJ2-4 TRBD1 TRBV30 -
CSVGQALLAETQYF TGCAGCGTTGGACAGGCACTTCTCGCGGAGACCCAGTACTTC TRBJ2-5 - TRBV29-1 many
CASSVYTPRGGTDTQYF TGTGCCAGCAGCGTGTACACACCTCGAGGGGGCACAGATACGCAGTATTTT TRBJ2-3 - TRBV9 many